This T cell receptor beta chain originates from a study of T cell responses to AZD1222 COVID-19 vaccine. Study information: Second doses at about 4 or about 12 weeks were pooled. Study-wide findings and caveats: Donors were chiefly white British, with a greater number of females, and clonal diversity was perhaps underestimated. The peak T cell response came first, and repertoires were sampled only after it. Increases in Spike-specific TCR breadth and depth were seen after two AZD1222 doses.

Libraries were prepared by immunoSEQ multiplex PCR; TCRdb keeps only in-frame clonotypes and omits some of them. The table records about 170,000 clones, roughly 91% of them present only once. The CDR3 sequence is 13 residues long. Per germline, CDR1 MGHRA and CDR2 YSYEKL. V was shortened by 0 bases and J by 11 bases, with 13 bases between the two germline ends. Worth noting for this clone: Its cognate antigen is unknown.

Sequences were derived from peripheral blood, sampled on day 0 of AZD1222 vaccination. The chain recombines TRBV4-1 with TRBJ1-2; no definite D call. This receptor was obtained from an adult in good health. CDR3 DNA: TGCGCCAGCAGCCAAGATATAACAAGGGATTACACCTTC. Its protein is CASSQDITRDYTF.